This TCR beta chain was captured in a study of PD-L1 blockade in urothelial cancer. The time point here: pretreatment peripheral blood. From germline, CDR1 is SQVTM and CDR2 ANQGSEA. The CDR3 contains 12 residues. V was pared by 6 bases and J by 4 bases, with 11 bases between. Only in-frame clones appear in the TCRdb table, and some are missing; sequencing was by immunoSEQ multiplex PCR. Altogether 130,000 or so clones are present, about four fifths being singletons, with the ten largest covering around 3.2%. This sample comprised PBMCs, obtained around atezolizumab (anti-PD-L1) treatment. This chain uses TRBV29-1 with TRBJ2-3; weak D call: TRBD1 (6 bases). The clonotype comes from a man aged 50 or older with urothelial cancer. In nucleotides, the CDR3 is TGCAGCGTATACAGGGCCGCAGATACGCAGTATTTT. It yields the protein CSVYRAADTQYF.